Listed below are T cell receptor beta chains from one sample, sequenced in a study of glioma-infiltrating T cells after dendritic cell vaccination. Repertoires were generated with immunoSEQ multiplex PCR, while TCRdb's copy carries only in-frame clones and drops some. Of approximately 82,000 clones in the sample, 85% to 90% were seen once. The sample consisted of blood, taken before dendritic cell vaccination. All receptors come from a human donor with glioblastoma. The CDR3 runs from the conserved cysteine through the conserved F or W. A D gene is named only where the DNA matches it firmly. Clone sizes are given selectively: once, few, many, or a class where the clone is expanded.

>.|TRBV6-6|TRBJ2-7|.
CASSYTGKGYEQYF
TGTGCCAGCAGTTACACAGGGAAGGGGTACGAGCAGTACTTC
>.|TRBV5-6|TRBJ1-2|.
CASSLRQGLYGYTF
TGTGCCAGCAGCTTGCGGCAGGGCCTCTATGGCTACACCTTC
>.|TRBV30|TRBJ1-2|.
CAWRGTGIYGYTF
TGTGCCTGGAGGGGTACAGGAATTTATGGCTACACCTTC
>TRBD2|TRBV7-9|TRBJ2-5|.
CASGPMGTSGAKGETQYF
TGTGCCAGCGGACCGATGGGGACTAGCGGGGCGAAGGGGGAGACCCAGTACTTC
>.|TRBV5-8|TRBJ1-3|once
CASSLERSGNTIYF
TGTGCCAGCAGCCTGGAGCGCTCGGGAAACACCATATATTTT
>TRBD1|TRBV19|TRBJ1-4|.
CASRDNRGTNEKLFF
TGTGCCAGTAGAGATAACAGGGGAACTAATGAAAAACTGTTTTTT
>.|TRBV7-9|TRBJ1-4|.
CASSPTGANEKLFF
TGTGCCAGCAGCCCCACCGGGGCTAATGAAAAACTGTTTTTT
>.|TRBV28|TRBJ2-1|.
CASSLRQLRQFF
TGTGCCAGCAGTTTACGACAGCTCAGGCAGTTCTTC
>TRBD1|TRBV6-9|TRBJ1-4|.
CASSYFRGRANEKLFF
TGTGCCAGCAGTTACTTCAGGGGGCGAGCTAATGAAAAACTGTTTTTT
>TRBD1|TRBV27|TRBJ1-4|once
CASSLWDRGGKLFF
TGTGCCAGCAGTTTATGGGACAGGGGAGGAAAACTGTTTTTT
>TRBD2|TRBV7-9|TRBJ2-2|once
CASRLAGAYTGELFF
TGTGCCAGCCGACTAGCGGGAGCTTACACCGGGGAGCTGTTTTTT